The clone carrying this T cell receptor (beta chain) has just one count. This sample was included in a study of blood T cell repertoires in COVID-19. Per the original data handling: Estimation of nucleated cell counts relied on the amplification of reference gene primers. This table comes from immunoSEQ multiplex PCR, and its TCRdb copy is limited to in-frame clones, with some not included. From that table come the V and J calls and clone size; the DNA was used to work out D and trimming. Altogether 100,000 to 150,000 clones are present, approximately 85% being singletons, with the ten largest covering about 6.9%. V gave up 6 bases and J gave up 4 bases, with 15 bases separating them. The CDR3 extends over 14 amino acids. Germline V gene lookup returns CDR1 LNHDA and CDR2 SQIVND (reference sequence).

The chain carries TRBV19 and TRBJ1-2; tentative D call: TRBD1 (5 bases). This TCR derives from a man of 80 years or more with active or convalescent COVID-19. The sequenced material came from peripheral blood. The CDR3 DNA follows: TGTGCCAGTAGCCCTGACAGCGCTGGCTATGGCTACACCTTC. This translates into CASSPDSAGYGYTF.